Listed below are T cell receptor beta chains from one sample, sequenced in a study of shared clonotypes between healthy human individuals. Clones were read by immunoSEQ multiplex PCR, and TCRdb kept only the in-frame ones, dropping some. In the table there are about 600,000 clones, about 95% of which are singletons. Sequenced sample: naive CD8+ T cells sorted from blood. These receptors were obtained from a woman in her 30s in good health. Both conserved end residues are part of each CDR3. Fields, in order: clone size, D gene, V gene, J gene, CDR3 protein, CDR3 DNA. The D gene is left open where the match is weak. Expanded clones get a size class; other rows say once, few or many, or leave the size out.

.	.	TRBV2	TRBJ1-2	CASSGAGVYGYTF	TGTGCCAGCAGTGGGGCGGGAGTCTATGGCTACACCTTC
.	.	TRBV4-1	TRBJ1-1	CASSQGKRNTEAFF	TGCGCCAGCAGCCAAGGGAAGCGTAACACTGAAGCTTTCTTT
few	.	TRBV28	TRBJ1-2	CASSFNGYTF	TGTGCCAGCAGTTTCAATGGCTACACCTTC
.	TRBD1	TRBV11-2	TRBJ1-2	CASSFQTGHYGYTF	TGTGCCAGCAGCTTTCAGACAGGGCACTATGGCTACACCTTC
.	.	TRBV5-1	TRBJ2-5	CASASPLAQETQYF	TGCGCCAGCGCGAGCCCCCTAGCTCAAGAGACCCAGTACTTC
.	.	TRBV5-6	TRBJ1-3	CASSLEGARNTIYF	TGTGCCAGCAGCTTGGAAGGGGCGAGAAACACCATATATTTT
.	.	TRBV4-1	TRBJ1-1	CASSQAPGRNTEAFF	TGCGCCAGCAGCCAAGCGCCAGGAAGGAACACTGAAGCTTTCTTT
.	.	TRBV9	TRBJ2-7	CASSVGAPDSYEQYF	TGTGCCAGCAGCGTAGGGGCGCCGGACTCCTACGAGCAGTACTTC
.	.	TRBV7-3	TRBJ1-3	CASSADGGSGNTIYF	TGTGCCAGCAGCGCCGACGGGGGTTCTGGAAACACCATATATTTT
.	.	TRBV27	TRBJ2-5	CASRAAGLETQYF	TGTGCCAGCAGGGCGGCGGGACTAGAGACCCAGTACTTC
.	.	TRBV7-9	TRBJ1-5	CASSLTGAPTPQHF	TGTGCCAGCAGCCTGACAGGCGCCCCCACGCCCCAGCATTTT
.	TRBD1	TRBV9	TRBJ1-1	CASSGQGATPNTEAFF	TGTGCCAGCAGCGGGCAGGGGGCCACACCGAACACTGAAGCTTTCTTT
.	.	TRBV21-1	TRBJ2-1	CASSPRGREQFF	TGTGCCAGCAGCCCTCGTGGGAGGGAGCAGTTCTTC
.	TRBD2	TRBV4-1	TRBJ2-7	CASSPSGGGTYEQYF	TGCGCCAGCAGCCCCTCCGGGGGGGGGACCTACGAGCAGTACTTC
.	.	TRBV19	TRBJ1-1	CASSIGSINTEAFF	TGTGCCAGTAGTATAGGGTCGATTAACACTGAAGCTTTCTTT
.	TRBD2	TRBV28	TRBJ2-3	CASTTQTSVPFQYF	TGTGCCAGCACCACGCAGACTAGCGTCCCCTTTCAGTATTTT
.	.	TRBV6-6	TRBJ2-7	CAALQEEGSEQYF	TGTGCCGCGTTGCAGGAGGAAGGGAGCGAGCAGTACTTC
few	.	TRBV19	TRBJ2-7	CASSGDHRQSSYEQYF	TGTGCCAGTAGCGGGGACCATCGGCAATCATCCTACGAGCAGTACTTC
.	.	TRBV5-8	TRBJ2-1	CASSLVFGLAPEYNEQFF	TGTGCCAGCAGCTTGGTCTTTGGTCTAGCGCCCGAGTACAATGAGCAGTTCTTC
.	.	TRBV7-9	TRBJ2-5	CASSLALSQINQETQYF	TGTGCCAGCAGCTTAGCGCTATCACAGATAAACCAAGAGACCCAGTACTTC
.	TRBD1	TRBV29-1	TRBJ2-7	CSVETGVAYEQYF	TGCAGCGTAGAGACAGGGGTGGCCTACGAGCAGTACTTC
.	.	TRBV27	TRBJ2-7	CASRTGRDEQYF	TGTGCCAGCAGGACCGGTCGTGACGAGCAGTACTTC
few	.	TRBV7-9	TRBJ2-3	CASSLMDSSTDTQYF	TGTGCCAGCAGCTTAATGGACAGTAGCACAGATACGCAGTATTTT
.	.	TRBV19	TRBJ2-7	CASSSRVTYEQYF	TGTGCCAGTAGTTCGCGGGTAACCTACGAGCAGTACTTC
.	TRBD2	TRBV28	TRBJ2-3	CASTMTSATDTQYF	TGTGCCAGCACTATGACTAGCGCTACAGATACGCAGTATTTT
.	.	TRBV15	TRBJ2-2	CATSRDSSANTGELFF	TGTGCCACCAGCAGAGATTCCTCGGCGAACACCGGGGAGCTGTTTTTT
.	.	TRBV7-3	TRBJ2-1	CASSSGQSSYNEQFF	TGTGCCAGTTCATCAGGGCAAAGCTCCTACAATGAGCAGTTCTTC
.	TRBD2	TRBV27	TRBJ2-1	CASTTTSGSYNEQFF	TGTGCCAGCACCACCACTAGCGGCTCCTACAATGAGCAGTTCTTC
.	TRBD2	TRBV9	TRBJ2-3	CASSVAGQGWGTSGTDTQYF	TGTGCCAGCAGCGTAGCGGGACAGGGTTGGGGGACTAGCGGTACAGATACGCAGTATTTT
.	.	TRBV9	TRBJ1-1	CASSASGAMNTEAFF	TGTGCCAGCAGCGCGTCAGGGGCAATGAACACTGAAGCTTTCTTT
.	.	TRBV6-1	TRBJ1-1	CASSPPNTREAFF	TGTGCCAGCTCCCCGCCGAACACGCGAGAAGCTTTCTTT
.	.	TRBV27	TRBJ2-7	CASSSLVGGSYEQYF	TGTGCCAGCAGTTCACTAGTGGGTGGCTCCTACGAGCAGTACTTC
.	.	TRBV4-1	TRBJ2-7	CASSHGSKGYEQYF	TGCGCCAGCAGCCATGGGTCAAAGGGCTACGAGCAGTACTTC
.	TRBD1	TRBV5-1	TRBJ2-7	CASSLDRDRIYEQYF	TGCGCCAGCAGCTTGGACAGGGACAGAATCTACGAGCAGTACTTC
.	.	TRBV28	TRBJ1-3	CASKSTSGNTIYF	TGTGCCAGCAAGTCTACCTCTGGAAACACCATATATTTT
.	.	TRBV20-1	TRBJ2-7	CSAPDGYEQYF	TGCAGTGCTCCAGACGGCTACGAGCAGTACTTC
.	.	TRBV27	TRBJ2-2	CASSLSPFTGELFF	TGTGCCAGCAGTCTGAGCCCCTTCACCGGGGAGCTGTTTTTT
.	.	TRBV25-1	TRBJ2-5	CASSEGAQEETQYF	TGTGCCAGCAGTGAAGGTGCACAGGAAGAGACCCAGTACTTC
.	TRBD2	TRBV7-9	TRBJ2-1	CASRVSGSKFF	TGTGCCAGCAGAGTTAGCGGGAGTAAGTTCTTC
.	.	TRBV7-6	TRBJ2-7	CASSFTGTSYEQYF	TGTGCCAGCAGCTTCACAGGGACCTCCTACGAGCAGTACTTC
once	.	TRBV7-6	TRBJ2-7	CASSYREAYEQYF	TGTGCCAGCAGCTACAGGGAGGCCTACGAGCAGTACTTC
.	.	TRBV2	TRBJ2-7	CASLLLENNEQYF	TGTGCCAGCCTCTTACTAGAGAACAACGAGCAGTACTTC
.	.	TRBV28	TRBJ2-2	CASSLGNGELFF	TGTGCCAGCAGTTTAGGCAACGGGGAGCTGTTTTTT
.	.	TRBV27	TRBJ2-5	CASSFAGEKTQYF	TGTGCCAGCAGTTTCGCAGGGGAGAAGACCCAGTACTTC
.	TRBD1	TRBV27	TRBJ2-7	CASSLSAGTGLQEQYF	TGTGCCAGCAGTTTATCGGCCGGGACAGGGTTACAAGAGCAGTACTTC
.	TRBD1	TRBV28	TRBJ1-6	CASSIHQGAALHF	TGTGCCAGCAGTATCCACCAGGGGGCAGCCCTCCACTTT
.	TRBD1	TRBV2	TRBJ2-7	CASSDRDRAYEQYF	TGTGCCAGCAGTGACCGGGACAGGGCGTACGAGCAGTACTTC
.	TRBD2	TRBV27	TRBJ2-3	CATRLAGGMDTQYF	TGTGCCACAAGACTAGCGGGAGGTATGGATACGCAGTATTTT
.	.	TRBV5-8	TRBJ2-1	CASSFGSSSYNEQFF	TGTGCCAGCAGCTTCGGCTCCAGCTCCTACAATGAGCAGTTCTTC
.	.	TRBV11-2	TRBJ2-5	CASSPEGRLFQETQYF	TGTGCCAGCAGCCCAGAAGGGCGTCTGTTCCAAGAGACCCAGTACTTC